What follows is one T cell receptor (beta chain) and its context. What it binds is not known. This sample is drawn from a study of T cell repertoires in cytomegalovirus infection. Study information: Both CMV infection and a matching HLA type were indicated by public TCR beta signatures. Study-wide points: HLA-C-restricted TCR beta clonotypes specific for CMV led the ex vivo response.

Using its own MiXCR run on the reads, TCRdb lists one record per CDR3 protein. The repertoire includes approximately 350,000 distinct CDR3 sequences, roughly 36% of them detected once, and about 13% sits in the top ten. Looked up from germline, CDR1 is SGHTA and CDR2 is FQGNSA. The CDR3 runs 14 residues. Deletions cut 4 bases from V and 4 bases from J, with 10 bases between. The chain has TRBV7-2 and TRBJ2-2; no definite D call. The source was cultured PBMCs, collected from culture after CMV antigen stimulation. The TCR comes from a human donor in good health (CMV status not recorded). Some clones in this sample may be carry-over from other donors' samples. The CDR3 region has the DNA TGTGCCAGCAGCTCTAGACGGGCCACCGGGGAGCTGTTTTTT. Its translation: CASSSRRATGELFF. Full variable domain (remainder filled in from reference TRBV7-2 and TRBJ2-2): GAGVSQSPSNKVTEKGKDVELRCDPISGHTALYWYRQSLGQGLEFLIYFQGNSAPDKSGLPSDRFSAERTGGSVSTLTIQRTQQEDSAVYLCASSSRRATGELFFGEGSRLTVL.